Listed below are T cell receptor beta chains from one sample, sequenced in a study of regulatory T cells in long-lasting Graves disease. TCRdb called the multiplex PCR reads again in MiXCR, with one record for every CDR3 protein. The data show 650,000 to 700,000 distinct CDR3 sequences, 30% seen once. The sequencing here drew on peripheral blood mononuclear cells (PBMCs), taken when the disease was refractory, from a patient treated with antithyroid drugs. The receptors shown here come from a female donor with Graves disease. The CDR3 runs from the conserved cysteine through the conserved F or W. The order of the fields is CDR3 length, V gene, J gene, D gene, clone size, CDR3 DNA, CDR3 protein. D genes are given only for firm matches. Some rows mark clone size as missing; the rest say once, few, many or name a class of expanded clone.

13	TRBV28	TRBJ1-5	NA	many	TGTGCCAGCAGTCCGGACCGTAATCAGCCCCAGCATTTT	CASSPDRNQPQHF
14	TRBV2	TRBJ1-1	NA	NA	TGTGCCAGCAGTGGGCCCCGGGAAAACACTGAAGCTTTCTTT	CASSGPRENTEAFF
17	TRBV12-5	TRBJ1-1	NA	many	TGTGCTAGTGGTTGGGGGCCTTCTGTAATCGGAAACACTGAAGCTTTCTTT	CASGWGPSVIGNTEAFF
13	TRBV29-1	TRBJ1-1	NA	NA	TGCAGCGTTGTCTTTAGGGGGACGTCCGAAGCTTTCTTT	CSVVFRGTSEAFF
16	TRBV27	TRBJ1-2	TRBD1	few	TGTGCCAGCACCCCCCGGAGGGGACAGGGTCGCTATGGCTACACCTTC	CASTPRRGQGRYGYTF
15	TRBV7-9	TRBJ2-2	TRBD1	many	TGTGCCAGCAGCTTCGGGACAGGGAACACCGGGGAGCTGTTTTTT	CASSFGTGNTGELFF
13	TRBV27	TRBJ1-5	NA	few	TGTGCCAGCAAGGGGTTGGGGGATCAGCCCCAGCATTTT	CASKGLGDQPQHF
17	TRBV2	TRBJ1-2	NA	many	TGTGCCAGCGGAAAAAGGGCCCCTCACCCGGGGAGCTATGGCTACACCTTC	CASGKRAPHPGSYGYTF
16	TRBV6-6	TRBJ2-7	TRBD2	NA	TGTGCCAGCAGTTACTCGCCTAGCGGGACTGCCTACGAGCAGTACTTC	CASSYSPSGTAYEQYF
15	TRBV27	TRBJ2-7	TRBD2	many	TGTGCCAGCAGTTTGACCGGGACTAGCCCATACGAGCAGTACTTC	CASSLTGTSPYEQYF
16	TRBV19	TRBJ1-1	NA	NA	TGTGCCAGTCCCCCGGAGACAGTCCCCCTGGGCACTGAAGCTTTCTTT	CASPPETVPLGTEAFF
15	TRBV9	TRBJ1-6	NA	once	TGTGCCAGCAGCGTAGTAGGGGCTCGGGATTCACCCCTCCACTTT	CASSVVGARDSPLHF
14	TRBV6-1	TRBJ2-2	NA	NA	TGTGCCAGCAGGGCAGCTACCAACACCGGGGAGCTGTTTTTT	CASRAATNTGELFF
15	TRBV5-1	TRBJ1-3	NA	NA	TGCGCCAGCAGCTTGGAGCGGAGCTCTGGAAACACCATATATTTT	CASSLERSSGNTIYF
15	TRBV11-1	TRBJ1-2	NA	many	TGTGCCAGCAGCTTTGATGGGCAGCAAATCTATGGCTACACCTTC	CASSFDGQQIYGYTF
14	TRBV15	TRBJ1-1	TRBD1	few	TGTGCCACCAGCAGAGTGGGACAGGGGGCGCGAGCTTTCTTT	CATSRVGQGARAFF
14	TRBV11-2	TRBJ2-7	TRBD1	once	TGTGCCAGCAGCTGGGGACAGGTGAATGACGAGCAGTACTTC	CASSWGQVNDEQYF
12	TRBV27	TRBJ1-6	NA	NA	TGTGCCAGCAGTTTCTTCGATTCACCCCTCCACTTT	CASSFFDSPLHF
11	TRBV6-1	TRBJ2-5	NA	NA	TGTGCCGTCTCAAGGCAAGAGACCCAGTACTTC	CAVSRQETQYF
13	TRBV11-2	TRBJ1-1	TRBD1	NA	TGTGCCAGCAGCTTTCAGGGGGCGGGTGAAGCTTTCTTT	CASSFQGAGEAFF
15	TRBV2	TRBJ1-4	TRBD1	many	TGTGCCAGCAGTGAATATCTGGGACAGGATGAAAAACTGTTTTTT	CASSEYLGQDEKLFF
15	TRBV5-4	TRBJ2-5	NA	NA	TGTGCCAGCAGCTTGGCGGACAGAAGGCAAGAGACCCAGTACTTC	CASSLADRRQETQYF
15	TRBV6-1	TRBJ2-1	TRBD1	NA	TGTGCCAGCAGTGAAGAGGGGGCCCTCTACAATGAGCAGTTCTTC	CASSEEGALYNEQFF